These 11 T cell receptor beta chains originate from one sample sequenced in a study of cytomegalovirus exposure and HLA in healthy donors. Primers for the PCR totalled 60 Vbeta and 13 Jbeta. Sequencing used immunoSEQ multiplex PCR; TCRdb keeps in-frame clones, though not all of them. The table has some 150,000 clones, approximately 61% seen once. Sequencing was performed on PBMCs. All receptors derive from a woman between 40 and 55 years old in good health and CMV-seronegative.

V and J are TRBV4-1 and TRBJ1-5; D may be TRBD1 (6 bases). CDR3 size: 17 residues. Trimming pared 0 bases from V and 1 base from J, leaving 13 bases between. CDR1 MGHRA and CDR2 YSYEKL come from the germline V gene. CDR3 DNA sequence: TGCGCCAGCAGCCAAGAAGGGGGAGGGCGGAGCAATCAGCCCCAGCATTTT. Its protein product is CASSQEGGGRSNQPQHF.

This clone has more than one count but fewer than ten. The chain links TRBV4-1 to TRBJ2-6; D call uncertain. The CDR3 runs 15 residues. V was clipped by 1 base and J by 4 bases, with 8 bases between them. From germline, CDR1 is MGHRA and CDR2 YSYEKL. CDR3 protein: CASSQGARGANVLTF. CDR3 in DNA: TGCGCCAGCAGCCAAGGCGCCCGAGGGGCCAACGTCCTGACTTTC.

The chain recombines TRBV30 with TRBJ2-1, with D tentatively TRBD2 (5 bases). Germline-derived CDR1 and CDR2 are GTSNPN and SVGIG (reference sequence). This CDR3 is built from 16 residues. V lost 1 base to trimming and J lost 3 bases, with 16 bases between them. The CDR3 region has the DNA TGTGCCTGGAGTGCGAAGGGCGGAGGCTACTACAATGAGCAGTTCTTC. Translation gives CAWSAKGGGYYNEQFF.

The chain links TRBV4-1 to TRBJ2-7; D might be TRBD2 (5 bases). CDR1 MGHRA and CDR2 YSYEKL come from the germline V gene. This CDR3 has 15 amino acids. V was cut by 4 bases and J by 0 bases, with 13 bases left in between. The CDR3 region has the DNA TGCGCCAGCAGCCGTTATGACACTAGCTCCTACGAGCAGTACTTC. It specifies CASSRYDTSSYEQYF.

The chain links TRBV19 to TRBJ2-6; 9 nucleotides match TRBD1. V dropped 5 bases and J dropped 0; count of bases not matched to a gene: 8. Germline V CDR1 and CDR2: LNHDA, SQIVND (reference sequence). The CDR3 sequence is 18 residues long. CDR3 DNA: TGTGCCAGTAGTGGGGACAGGGAGACATACTCTGGGGCCAACGTCCTGACTTTC. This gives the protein CASSGDRETYSGANVLTF.

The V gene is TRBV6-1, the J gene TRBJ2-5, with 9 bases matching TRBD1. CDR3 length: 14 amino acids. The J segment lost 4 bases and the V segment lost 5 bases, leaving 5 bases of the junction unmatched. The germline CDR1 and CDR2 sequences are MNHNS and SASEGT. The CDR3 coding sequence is TGTGCCAGCAGTCGAGACAGGGGGGGAGAGACCCAGTACTTC. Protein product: CASSRDRGGETQYF.

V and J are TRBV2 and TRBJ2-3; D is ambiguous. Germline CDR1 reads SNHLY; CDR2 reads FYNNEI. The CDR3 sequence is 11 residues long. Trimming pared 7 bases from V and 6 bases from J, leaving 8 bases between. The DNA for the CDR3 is TGTGCCAGCAACTATCTGGATACGCAGTATTTT. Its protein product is CASNYLDTQYF. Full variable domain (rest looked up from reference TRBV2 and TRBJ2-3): EPEVTQTPSHQVTQMGQEVILRCVPISNHLYFYWYRQILGQKVEFLVSFYNNEISEKSEIFDDQFSVERPDGSNFTLKIRSTKLEDSAMYFCASNYLDTQYFGPGTRLTVL.

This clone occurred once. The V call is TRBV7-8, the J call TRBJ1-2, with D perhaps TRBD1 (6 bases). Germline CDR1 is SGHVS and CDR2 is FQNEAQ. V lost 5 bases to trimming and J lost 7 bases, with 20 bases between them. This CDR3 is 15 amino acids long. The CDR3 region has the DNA TGTGCCAGCAGCGGTCCGGGGGGGGCGTATGGTGGCTACACCTTC. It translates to CASSGPGGAYGGYTF.

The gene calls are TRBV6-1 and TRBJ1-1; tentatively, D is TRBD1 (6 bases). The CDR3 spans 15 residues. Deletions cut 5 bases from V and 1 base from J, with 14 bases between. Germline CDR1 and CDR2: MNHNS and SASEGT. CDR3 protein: CASSHILTGNTEAFF. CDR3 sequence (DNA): TGTGCCAGCAGTCATATCTTGACAGGGAACACTGAAGCTTTCTTT.

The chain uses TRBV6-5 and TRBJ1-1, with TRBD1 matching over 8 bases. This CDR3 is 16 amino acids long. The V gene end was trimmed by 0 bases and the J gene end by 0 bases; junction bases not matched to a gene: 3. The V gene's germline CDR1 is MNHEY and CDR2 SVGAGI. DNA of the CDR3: TGTGCCAGCAGTTACTCCCCAGGGGGCCTGAACACTGAAGCTTTCTTT. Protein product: CASSYSPGGLNTEAFF.

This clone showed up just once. CDR3 sequence reads: CASRGGAGSPLHF. CDR3 DNA sequence: TGTGCCAGCCGGGGGGGCGCGGGATCACCCCTCCACTTT. This sequence joins TRBV19 and TRBJ1-6; D possibly corresponds to TRBD1 (6 bases). This CDR3 has 13 amino acids. With 9 bases removed from V and 10 bases from J, the gap between germline ends came to 16 bases. The germline V gene has CDR1 LNHDA and CDR2 SQIVND (reference sequence).